This TCR beta chain was documented in a study of T cell repertoires in cytomegalovirus infection (dated by TCRdb to the late 2010s). Context from the whole study: The peptide stimulations were aimed at well-studied HLA-B-restricted epitopes as well as recently identified HLA-C-restricted CMV epitopes, whose presentation resists viral immunomodulation. Donor HLA type was relevant to the analysis, because carriage of CMV infection together with the matching HLA type was indicated by public TCR beta signatures. What the authors observed across the whole study: The ex vivo response was dominated by HLA-C-restricted CMV-specific TCR beta clonotypes, which also provided the single most frequent clonotype in two of eight donors. Cumulative frequency of public TCR beta family members discriminated carriers of CMV infection plus the relevant HLA type in this cohort and an independent approximately 400-donor cohort.

The sequencer listed for this sample is Illumina HiSeq 1500. TCRdb took the public reads, trimmed them with fastp at Q25, ran MiXCR for clone calling and kept in-frame beta chains. Rows merge per CDR3 protein into single entries with the most common DNA and genes. The sample records approximately 100,000 distinct CDR3 sequences, less than 55% of which are singletons. The leading ten clones occupy approximately 74% of the sample. A remark on this clonotype: Its antigen is unknown. One base away there is no much larger clone; base qualities are not given.

Its CDR3 holds 12 amino acids, cysteine through phenylalanine. Of all the DNA, just the CDR3 is kept, 36 bases in frame from base 1. After removal of 8 bases from V and 8 bases from J, the junction retains 5 bases not matched to a gene. CDR1 and CDR2 are drawn from the germline V gene (reference sequence): MNHEY, SMNVEV. In the paper's terms, the treatment or condition label means: in vitro stimulation with specific CMV peptide epitopes to enrich CMV-specific T cells. The source was CD8+ T cells from cultured PBMCs, collected from culture after CMV antigen stimulation. This sequence originates from a human donor in good health (CMV status not recorded). Some clones in this sample may be carry-over from other donors' samples. The sequence is built from TRBV27 and TRBJ1-2; a stretch of 10 junction bases matches TRBD1. The CDR3 region reads CASGGQGVGYTF. The DNA is as follows: TGTGCCAGCGGCGGACAGGGGGTCGGCTACACCTTC.